A few counts support the clone carrying this TCR beta chain. The antigen remains unidentified. TCRdb re-analysed the RT-PCR reads in MiXCR, keeping a single row per CDR3 protein. Of hundreds of thousands of distinct CDR3 sequences in the sample, roughly 14% were seen once. V was clipped by 4 bases and J by 4 bases, with 8 bases between them. CDR1 and CDR2 (germline): ENHRY, SYGVKD. There are 14 residues in the CDR3. This entry belongs to a study of response to subunit inactivated influenza vaccine. Findings of the study overall: Few new T cells, the authors suggested, are recruited by each seasonal influenza vaccination.

The clonotype comes from a man aged 45-60 years who received an inactivated influenza vaccine. Sequenced material: PBMCs from blood, taken 14 days before vaccination. The chain uses TRBV10-3 and TRBJ2-6; D is unresolved. This CDR3 reads CAISGGLGANVLTF. The CDR3 bases are TGTGCCATCAGTGGGGGTCTGGGGGCCAACGTCCTGACTTTC.